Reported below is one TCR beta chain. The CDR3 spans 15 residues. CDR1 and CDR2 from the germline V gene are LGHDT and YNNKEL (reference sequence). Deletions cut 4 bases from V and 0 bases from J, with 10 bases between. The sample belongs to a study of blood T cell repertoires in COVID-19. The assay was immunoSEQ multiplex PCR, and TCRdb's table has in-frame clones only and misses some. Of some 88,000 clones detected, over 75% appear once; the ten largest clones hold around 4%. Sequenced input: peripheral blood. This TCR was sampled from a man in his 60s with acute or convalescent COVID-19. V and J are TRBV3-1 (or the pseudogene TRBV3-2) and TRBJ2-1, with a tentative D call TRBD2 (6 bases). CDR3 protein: CASSRDGSSYNEQFF. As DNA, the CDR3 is TGTGCCAGCAGCCGCGACGGGAGCTCCTACAATGAGCAGTTCTTC.